This record covers a single T cell receptor (beta chain). Its antigen is unknown. The data belong to a study of T-cell reconstitution after alpha-beta-depleted transplantation in children. Broader study findings: Where alpha-beta T cells came from about two months after transplant was reportedly several hundred expanded graft clones. The main origin of T-cell counts and diversity one year after transplant was newly produced T cells.

The library targeted TCRbeta and was prepared with unique molecular identifiers. TCRdb reprocessed the PCR reads via MiXCR and lists one record per CDR3 protein. The sample gives about 220,000 distinct CDR3 sequences, around a sixth of which show up once; about 39% is in the top ten. The CDR3 length is 15 residues. V was clipped by 5 bases and J by 12 bases; unmatched bases: 14. The germline V gene has CDR1 SGHVS and CDR2 FNYEAQ. The chain uses TRBV7-6 and TRBJ2-4; TRBD1 aligns across 9 bases. The sample consisted of PBMCs, mostly from graft donor cells, taken 360 days after TCRalphabeta/CD19-depleted stem cell transplant. The source of this sequence is a male patient aged 2-15 years who had a stem cell transplant for acute lymphoblastic leukemia, so the T cells may come from the graft donor. The CDR3 protein is CASSIKTGGDAPQYF. The CDR3 DNA follows: TGTGCCAGCAGCATAAAAACAGGGGGCGATGCCCCTCAGTACTTC.